The next 17 T cell receptor beta chains were all read from a single sample in a study of CD8 T cells in Susac syndrome. The RNA input was roughly 0.45 to 1 ug, and it was reverse transcribed with random hexamers. TCRdb recomputed calls from the immunoSEQ multiplex PCR reads with MiXCR, one row per CDR3 protein. The sample shows more than 100,000 distinct CDR3 sequences, 80% of them seen only once. The specimen was CD8+ T cells from PBMCs. The receptors derive from a human donor with multiple sclerosis.

The chain couples TRBV7-8 to TRBJ1-5; possible D gene TRBD1, 5 bases. CDR3 size: 13 residues. Germline assignment: CDR1 SGHVS and CDR2 FQNEAQ. V dropped 10 bases and J dropped 4 bases, with 14 bases sitting between them. CDR3 protein: CATSETVNQPQHF. The DNA for the CDR3 is TGTGCCACCTCGGAGACAGTAAATCAGCCCCAGCATTTT.

J is TRBJ1-6 and V is TRBV7-9; D possibly corresponds to TRBD1 (6 bases). Germline V lookup: CDR1 SEHNR, CDR2 FQNEAQ (reference sequence). CDR3 size: 16 residues. V dropped 2 bases and J dropped 6 bases, with 14 bases sitting between them. For the CDR3, the DNA is TGTGCCAGCAGCTTAAGCGGCAGGACAGTTAATTCACCCCTCCACTTT. This translates into CASSLSGRTVNSPLHF.

The chain couples TRBV11-2 to TRBJ2-2; D is possibly TRBD2 (5 bases). CDR1 SGHAT and CDR2 FQNNGV come from the germline V gene. V dropped 5 bases and J dropped 1 base, with 11 bases sitting between them. The CDR3 is 15 amino acids. This chain's CDR3 is CASSHGVRNTGELFF. CDR3 DNA sequence: TGTGCCAGCAGCCACGGGGTACGGAACACCGGGGAGCTGTTTTTT.

The gene calls are TRBV13 and TRBJ2-1, with 7 bases that match TRBD2. CDR3 length: 15 amino acids. Germline V gene lookup returns CDR1 PRHDT and CDR2 FYEKMQ (reference sequence). Trimming removed 1 base from V and 6 bases from J; junction bases left unmatched: 6. DNA for the CDR3: TGTGCCAGCAGCTTAGAGGGAGGGCCGGGCAATGAGCAGTTCTTC. Translating it yields CASSLEGGPGNEQFF.

This clonotype appeared once. This chain links TRBV27 with TRBJ2-7, with D unclear. Germline loops: CDR1 MNHEY, CDR2 SMNVEV (reference sequence). The CDR3 has 14 amino acids. Between the trimmed V and J ends, which lost 4 bases and 5 bases, there was a span of 15 bases. Written as DNA, the CDR3 is TGTGCCAGCAGTTATAGAGAACAGATCGACGAGCAGTACTTC. The encoded protein is CASSYREQIDEQYF.

The rearrangement uses TRBV4-2 and TRBJ1-3; tentatively, D is TRBD1 (5 bases). Trimming took 1 base from V and 0 from J, leaving 7 bases between them. In germline, CDR1 is LGHNA, CDR2 YNFKEQ. The CDR3 consists of 15 residues. DNA for the CDR3: TGTGCCAGCAGCCAAGGACAGCACTCTGGAAACACCATATATTTT. Protein: CASSQGQHSGNTIYF.

The chain uses TRBV11-2 and TRBJ1-1; D is unresolved. CDR3 length: 12 amino acids. Germline CDR1 SGHAT, CDR2 FQNNGV. Trimming pared 5 bases from V and 4 bases from J, leaving 8 bases between. CDR3 sequence reads: CASSQVFTEAFF. The CDR3 DNA reads TGTGCCAGCAGCCAGGTGTTCACTGAAGCTTTCTTT.

The chain joins TRBV12-3 or TRBV12-4 to TRBJ2-1, with a tentative D call TRBD2 (5 bases). Trimming pared 5 bases from V and 5 bases from J, leaving 10 bases between. This CDR3 has 13 amino acids. CDR3 DNA sequence: TGTGCCAGCAGTCCTGGACTGAACAATGAGCAGTTCTTC. It yields the protein CASSPGLNNEQFF.

This clonotype has a handful of counts. The V and J genes are TRBV11-2 and TRBJ1-1; D is unclear. The V gene's germline CDR1 is SGHAT and CDR2 FQNNGV. Trimming shortened V by 1 base and J by 5 bases, and 11 bases separated the two germline ends. The CDR3 covers 14 residues. CDR3 DNA: TGTGCCAGCAGCTTAGTCAGAGGGAAGACTGAAGCTTTCTTT. Translated: CASSLVRGKTEAFF. Full variable domain (remainder filled in from reference TRBV11-2 and TRBJ1-1): EAGVAQSPRYKIIEKRQSVAFWCNPISGHATLYWYQQILGQGPKLLIQFQNNGVVDDSQLPKDRFSAERLKGVDSTLKIQPAKLEDSAVYLCASSLVRGKTEAFFGQGTRLTVV.

The chain employs TRBV9 and TRBJ2-1; weak D call: TRBD2 (5 bases). Trimming stripped 3 bases from V and 7 bases from J, with 11 bases between. Per the germline V gene, CDR1 is SGDLS and CDR2 is YYNGEE. The CDR3 runs to 13 residues. The CDR3 nucleotides read TGTGCCAGCAGCGCGGGAAACGGGAATGAGCAGTTCTTC. Its protein is CASSAGNGNEQFF.

V is TRBV3-1 and J is TRBJ2-5, with 7 bases matching TRBD2. The CDR3 sequence is 17 residues long. The V and J ends lost 1 base and 2 bases, in that order; junction bases with no gene match: 10. CDR1 and CDR2 from the germline V gene are LGHDT and YNNKEL (reference sequence). DNA of the CDR3: TGTGCCAGCAGCCAAGCCCATGGGGGACTAACTCAAGAGACCCAGTACTTC. As protein: CASSQAHGGLTQETQYF.

J is TRBJ1-1 and V is TRBV7-2; D not certain. V was shortened by 4 bases and J by 0 bases, with 9 bases between the two germline ends. Per the germline V gene, CDR1 is SGHTA and CDR2 is FQGNSA. This CDR3 contains 14 residues. CDR3: CASSYTRMNTEAFF. DNA of the CDR3: TGTGCCAGCAGCTATACACGGATGAACACTGAAGCTTTCTTT.

The CDR3: CASSKGSPGELFF. CDR3 nucleotides: TGTGCCAGTAGTAAGGGGAGTCCCGGGGAGCTGTTTTTT. This chain joins TRBV19 and TRBJ2-2; D possibly matches TRBD1 or TRBD2 (5 bases each). The CDR3 is made up of 13 amino acids. Trimming removed 4 bases from V and 6 bases from J, with 9 bases in between. Germline V gene data show CDR1 as LNHDA and CDR2 as SQIVND (reference sequence). Full variable domain (outside the CDR3, taken from reference TRBV19 and TRBJ2-2): DGGITQSPKYLFRKEGQNVTLSCEQNLNHDAMYWYRQDPGQGLRLIYYSQIVNDFQKGDIAEGYSVSREKKESFPLTVTSAQKNPTAFYLCASSKGSPGELFFGEGSRLTVL.

The J gene is TRBJ1-6, the V gene TRBV27; 10 bases agree with TRBD1. J gave up 8 bases and V 5 bases, and 6 bases lay outside the gene matches. This CDR3 is built from 15 residues. Per the germline V gene, CDR1 is MNHEY and CDR2 is SMNVEV (reference sequence). The CDR3 sequence: CASSGMGQGYSPLHF. The CDR3 bases are TGTGCCAGCAGTGGGATGGGACAGGGGTATTCACCCCTCCACTTT.

The V call is TRBV20-1, the J call TRBJ2-1; D gene ambiguous. V was trimmed by 0 bases and J by 3 bases, leaving 12 bases between them. Germline V gene lookup returns CDR1 DFQATT and CDR2 SNEGSKA (reference sequence). CDR3 size: 15 residues. CDR3 amino acids: CSARDRERGYNEQFF. CDR3 bases: TGCAGTGCTAGAGATCGCGAGCGTGGCTACAATGAGCAGTTCTTC.

The rearrangement joins TRBV27 to TRBJ1-6; possible D gene TRBD1, 6 bases. CDR3 length: 15 amino acids. Germline-derived CDR1 and CDR2 are MNHEY and SMNVEV (reference sequence). V lost 6 bases, J lost 0 bases, and 9 bases lay in between. The CDR3 region has the DNA TGTGCCAGCAGAACAGGGAGCTCCTATAATTCACCCCTCCACTTT. It yields the protein CASRTGSSYNSPLHF.

The chain carries TRBV3-1 and TRBJ1-5; D might be TRBD1 (6 bases). This CDR3 region has 15 residues. Trimming shortened V by 5 bases and J by 3 bases, and 14 bases separated the two germline ends. Germline CDR1 reads LGHDT; CDR2 reads YNNKEL (reference sequence). The CDR3 nucleotides read TGTGCCAGCAGCGGAGGAAGGGGGGACAATCAGCCCCAGCATTTT. Translating gives CASSGGRGDNQPQHF.